This is a list of T cell receptor beta chains from one sample in a study of OX40 agonist ivuxolimab in advanced cancers. Only in-frame clones appear in the TCRdb table, and some are missing; sequencing was by immunoSEQ multiplex PCR. Here the sample spans about 60,000 clones, 65% to 85% being singletons. This specimen consisted of CD4+ or CD8+ T cells sorted from blood, obtained in a trial of the OX40 agonist ivuxolimab. Receptors were obtained from an adult with an advanced solid tumor such as melanoma, head and neck, liver or kidney cancer. The CDR3 runs from the conserved cysteine through the conserved F or W. The D gene is left open where the match is weak. Rows may omit the clone size; those that give it use once, few, many or a size class.

j_call,v_call,clone_size,d_call,cdr3_nt,cdr3_aa
TRBJ1-1,TRBV11-3,NA,TRBD1,TGTGCCAGCAGCTTAGACCTACAGGGGAGGGACACTGAAGCTTTCTTT,CASSLDLQGRDTEAFF
TRBJ2-2,TRBV18,NA,TRBD1,TGTGCCAGCTCACCGACACAGGGGTTCGGGGAGCTGTTTTTT,CASSPTQGFGELFF
TRBJ2-1,TRBV10-3,NA,TRBD2,TGTGCCATCGGTCCCGGGACTAGCGGGAGTAATGAGCAGTTCTTC,CAIGPGTSGSNEQFF
TRBJ1-2,TRBV19,NA,NA,TGTGCCAGTAGTGAGTGGGGGGGCTACACCTTC,CASSEWGGYTF
TRBJ1-3,TRBV4-1,NA,NA,TGCGCCAGCAGGCAATCTTTTCATGGCTCTGGAAACACCATATATTTT,CASRQSFHGSGNTIYF
TRBJ2-1,TRBV9,NA,NA,TGTGCCAGCGCCCGAAGGGGAAATGAGCAGTTCTTC,CASARRGNEQFF
TRBJ2-5,TRBV2,NA,NA,TGTGCCAGCAGCTTACTTACTGGGACAAAAGAGACCCAGTACTTC,CASSLLTGTKETQYF
TRBJ2-1,TRBV7-6,NA,NA,TGTGCCAGCAGCTTAGAAACCCCCGGGGCCTCCGATCCATTGAGGCAGTTCTTC,CASSLETPGASDPLRQFF
TRBJ2-1,TRBV11-3,NA,NA,TGTGCCAGCAGCCCAGCGGCTCTCGCCTACAATGAGCAGTTCTTC,CASSPAALAYNEQFF
TRBJ2-1,TRBV18,NA,TRBD2,TGTGCCAGCTCACCGGAGGGACTAGCGGGGAACAATGAGCAGTTCTTC,CASSPEGLAGNNEQFF
TRBJ1-2,TRBV6-6,NA,TRBD1,TGTGCCAGCAGTTCCGACAGGGCTGGCTACACCTTC,CASSSDRAGYTF
TRBJ1-4,TRBV6-5,once,TRBD1,TGTGCCACCCGAGGGTGGGACAGGGAAGCTGAAAAACTGTTTTTT,CATRGWDREAEKLFF
TRBJ1-1,TRBV5-1,NA,NA,TGCGCCAGCAGCCAGAACAGGGTATCAGGTACTGAAGCTTTCTTT,CASSQNRVSGTEAFF
TRBJ1-1,TRBV7-3,NA,NA,TGTGCCAGCAGCTTAAACCCAGGGGACACTGAAGCTTTCTTT,CASSLNPGDTEAFF
TRBJ1-1,TRBV13,NA,TRBD1,TGTGCCAGCAGCCGTCAGGGGGGGTCAGGGAACACTGAAGCTTTCTTT,CASSRQGGSGNTEAFF
TRBJ2-1,TRBV18,NA,TRBD1,TGTGCCAGCTCTCAGACAGGGGGCAATGAGCAGTTCTTC,CASSQTGGNEQFF
TRBJ1-1,TRBV30,few,NA,TGTGCCTGGAGTCGGGTCATGAACACTGAAGCTTTCTTT,CAWSRVMNTEAFF
TRBJ1-1,TRBV2,NA,NA,TGTGCCAGCAGTTCGGAATCAGGGAACACTGAAGCTTTCTTT,CASSSESGNTEAFF
TRBJ2-4,TRBV7-9,NA,TRBD2,TGTGCCAGCAGCGAGCGGGAGCCCAAAAACATTCAGTACTTC,CASSEREPKNIQYF
TRBJ1-1,TRBV7-6,NA,NA,TGTGCCAGCAGTAATTTTATCGGGGGCAGGGACACTGAAGCTTTCTTT,CASSNFIGGRDTEAFF
TRBJ1-6,TRBV10-2,NA,TRBD1,TGCGCCAGCAGTTTAAGTCCGGGACAGGGAGTTTCACCCCTCCACTTT,CASSLSPGQGVSPLHF
TRBJ2-4,TRBV19,NA,NA,TGTGCCAGTAGTATTCAGGGCCGCAACATTCAGTACTTC,CASSIQGRNIQYF
TRBJ2-7,TRBV6-5,NA,NA,TGTGCCAGCAGTTACGGCGGGGTTCCCTACGAGCAGTACTTC,CASSYGGVPYEQYF
TRBJ2-7,TRBV18,NA,NA,TGTGCCAGCTCACCAAATATTTACGAGCAGTACTTC,CASSPNIYEQYF
TRBJ2-5,TRBV14,once,NA,TGTGCCAGCAGCCAAGATTCCCCAACTTTTAGGCGGGAGACCCAGTACTTC,CASSQDSPTFRRETQYF
TRBJ2-5,TRBV11-3,NA,TRBD2,TGTGCCAGCCCCTGGGCCCCGGGAGGGCAAGAGACCCAGTACTTC,CASPWAPGGQETQYF
TRBJ1-2,TRBV14,once,NA,TGTGCCAGCAGCTACGGGACAACGAGTGGCTACACCTTC,CASSYGTTSGYTF
TRBJ1-1,TRBV7-3,NA,NA,TGTGCCAGCAGCACCAGGGGAGTGAACACTGAAGCTTTCTTT,CASSTRGVNTEAFF
TRBJ2-7,TRBV11-1,NA,NA,TGTGCCAGCAGCTTAAGGGCAGGGGTCTACGAGCAGTACTTC,CASSLRAGVYEQYF
TRBJ2-7,TRBV19,NA,TRBD2,TGTGCCAGTAGTCCCAACCGACTAGCGGAATCCTACGAGCAGTACTTC,CASSPNRLAESYEQYF
TRBJ2-7,TRBV5-1,NA,TRBD1,TGCGCCAGCAGCTTGGACGGGACAGGGCCCCGTCGGGTGCAGTACTTC,CASSLDGTGPRRVQYF
TRBJ1-1,TRBV15,NA,NA,TGTGCCACCAGCAGGATGCGGAACACTGAAGCTTTCTTT,CATSRMRNTEAFF
TRBJ1-1,TRBV9,NA,NA,TGTGCCAGCAGCCAGATGAACACTGAAGCTTTCTTT,CASSQMNTEAFF